Listed below are T cell receptor beta chains from one sample, sequenced in a study of T cell repertoires in cytomegalovirus infection. Via MiXCR, TCRdb re-called the reads, giving one row per CDR3 protein. The table includes about 110,000 distinct CDR3 sequences, around 30% detected once. These receptors' antigens are unknown. Sequencing used CD8+ T cells from cultured PBMCs, obtained from culture after CMV antigen stimulation. The receptors were gathered from a human donor in good health (CMV status not recorded). Some clones in this sample may be carry-over from other donors' samples. Both conserved end residues are part of each CDR3. A D gene is named only where the DNA matches it firmly. Part of the rows lack a size; the others show once, few, many or a class for expanded clones.

clone_size j_call d_call v_call cdr3_aa cdr3_nt
NA TRBJ2-6 NA TRBV20-1 CSARAGPLSGANVLTF TGCAGTGCTAGGGCGGGACCCCTCTCTGGGGCCAACGTCCTGACTTTC
NA TRBJ2-1 TRBD2 TRBV7-9 CASSKTSGGFYNEQFF TGTGCCAGCAGCAAAACTAGCGGGGGCTTCTACAATGAGCAGTTCTTC
NA TRBJ2-7 NA TRBV6-2/TRBV6-3 CASSGDGYEQYF TGTGCCAGCAGTGGCGACGGCTACGAGCAGTACTTC
NA TRBJ2-3 NA TRBV5-1 CASRPVVSTDTQYF TGCGCCAGCAGACCAGTGGTTAGCACAGATACGCAGTATTTT
few TRBJ2-5 NA TRBV5-4 CASSSATGFETQYF TGTGCCAGCAGCTCAGCCACAGGTTTCGAGACCCAGTACTTC
many TRBJ1-5 NA TRBV7-2 CASSQFGGTGSSNQPQHF TGTGCCAGCAGCCAGTTCGGGGGTACCGGCAGTAGCAATCAGCCCCAGCATTTT
few TRBJ1-2 NA TRBV5-4 CASMPGGSTYGYTF TGTGCCAGCATGCCGGGGGGCAGCACCTATGGCTACACCTTC
few TRBJ1-5 TRBD1 TRBV20-1 CSAREAGGHQPQHF TGCAGTGCTAGAGAAGCAGGGGGTCATCAGCCCCAGCATTTT
NA TRBJ2-1 TRBD2 TRBV5-6 CASSWGLDGSQFF TGTGCCAGCAGCTGGGGACTAGATGGGTCGCAGTTCTTC
few TRBJ2-1 TRBD2 TRBV3-1 CASSPLAGPSYNEQFF TGTGCCAGCAGCCCCCTAGCGGGGCCCTCCTACAATGAGCAGTTCTTC
NA TRBJ2-1 NA TRBV5-4 CASSPLSYNEQFF TGTGCCAGCAGTCCGCTCTCCTACAATGAGCAGTTCTTC
few TRBJ2-7 NA TRBV7-9 CASSSSDGSLVKQYF TGTGCCAGCAGTTCTTCCGACGGGTCTTTAGTGAAGCAGTACTTC
many TRBJ2-2 NA TRBV7-6 CASAGDNTGELFF TGTGCCAGCGCAGGGGATAACACCGGGGAGCTGTTTTTT
many TRBJ1-1 NA TRBV7-3 CASSVQLNTEAFF TGTGCCAGCAGCGTACAACTGAACACTGAAGCTTTCTTT
few TRBJ1-1 TRBD1 TRBV9 CASSPYRGSTEAFF TGTGCCAGCAGCCCATACAGGGGATCCACTGAAGCTTTCTTT
many TRBJ2-7 NA TRBV6-2/TRBV6-3 CASSYSLGYEQYF TGTGCCAGCAGTTACTCCCTGGGCTACGAGCAGTACTTC
many TRBJ2-7 NA TRBV7-6 CASSLGVPYEQYF TGTGCCAGCAGCTTAGGAGTCCCCTACGAGCAGTACTTC
NA TRBJ1-1 NA TRBV20-1 CSARDLLGQQNTEAFF TGCAGTGCTAGAGATCTGCTAGGGCAGCAGAACACTGAAGCTTTCTTT
NA TRBJ1-1 NA TRBV7-9 CASTPRLRGNTEAFF TGTGCCAGCACCCCCCGCCTCAGGGGAAACACTGAAGCTTTCTTT
NA TRBJ2-7 TRBD2 TRBV12-3/TRBV12-4 CASSLGGSPLGEQYF TGTGCCAGCAGTTTGGGCGGGAGCCCTTTAGGGGAGCAGTACTTC
many TRBJ2-1 TRBD2 TRBV12-3/TRBV12-4 CASSRVPGLAGVEQFF TGTGCCAGCAGTCGGGTCCCGGGACTAGCGGGGGTGGAGCAGTTCTTC
many TRBJ1-1 NA TRBV4-1 CASSQERALTEAFF TGCGCCAGCAGCCAAGAACGGGCCCTCACTGAAGCTTTCTTT
NA TRBJ2-7 NA TRBV20-1 CSARDREQSYYEQYF TGCAGTGCTAGAGATCGGGAACAGAGCTACTACGAGCAGTACTTC
NA TRBJ1-1 NA TRBV7-6 CASSLASLEAFF TGTGCCAGCAGCTTAGCCTCCCTTGAAGCTTTCTTT
NA TRBJ1-1 TRBD1 TRBV13 CASSPRQGETEAFF TGTGCCAGCAGCCCCAGACAGGGGGAGACTGAAGCTTTCTTT
NA TRBJ2-1 NA TRBV27 CASADYLGAPEQFF TGTGCCAGCGCCGACTATCTGGGGGCACCGGAGCAGTTCTTC
NA TRBJ2-7 NA TRBV6-2/TRBV6-3 CASSYSPGFYEQYF TGTGCCAGCAGTTACTCGCCGGGCTTTTACGAGCAGTACTTC
few TRBJ2-7 NA TRBV27 CASSLLQGKRTYEQYF TGTGCCAGCAGTTTACTTCAGGGGAAGAGGACCTACGAGCAGTACTTC
NA TRBJ2-3 TRBD2 TRBV15 CATSRGGADTQYF TGTGCCACCAGCCGCGGGGGGGCGGATACGCAGTATTTT